The next 27 T cell receptor beta chains were all read from a single sample in a study of cytomegalovirus exposure and HLA in healthy donors (dated by TCRdb to about 2017). The library was obtained by the immunoSEQ multiplex PCR assay. The multiplex PCR relied on a mix of 60 forward primers for TCR Vbeta segments and 13 reverse primers for TCR Jbeta segments. TCRdb took over this immuneACCESS table, retaining in-frame rearrangements with V and J assigned. Such tables are incomplete; in checked studies, under half of the missing clones stem from an unresolved V gene, and the remainder is unexplained. The sample's table covers about 160,000 clones. 1.6% of the sample belongs to the ten largest clones. Sequenced sample: PBMCs. These receptors all stem from a woman in her forties or fifties in good health and CMV-seronegative.

The chain is built from TRBV7-9 and TRBJ2-6, with D tentatively TRBD2 (6 bases). Trimming stripped 10 bases from V and 2 bases from J, with 12 bases between. This CDR3 region has 14 residues. CDR1 SEHNR and CDR2 FQNEAQ come from the germline V gene (reference sequence). In DNA form, the CDR3 reads TGTGCCACCATGGGAGGTCCTGGGGCCAACGTCCTGACTTTC. It specifies CATMGGPGANVLTF.

The CDR3 spells CASSSNRGLIYEQYF. CDR3 nucleotide sequence: TGTGCCAGCAGTAGTAACAGGGGTTTGATCTACGAGCAGTACTTC. The V call is TRBV28, the J call TRBJ2-7; 7 positions match TRBD1. In germline, CDR1 is MDHEN, CDR2 SYDVKM. The V gene end was trimmed by 5 bases and the J gene end by 3 bases; junction bases not matched to a gene: 10. This CDR3 contains 15 residues.

This chain uses TRBV6-5 with TRBJ2-3; 8 nucleotides agree with TRBD2. CDR1 is MNHEY and CDR2 is SVGAGI in the germline V gene. The CDR3 has 14 amino acids. Trimming at V came to 7 bases and at J to 1 base, leaving 4 bases not matched to a gene. CDR3 in amino acids: CASTEAGGTDTQYF. In DNA form, the CDR3 reads TGTGCCAGCACCGAAGCGGGAGGCACAGATACGCAGTATTTT.

The chain uses TRBV19 and TRBJ1-2, with D maybe TRBD1 (6 bases). The V end lost 7 bases, the J end lost 4 bases, and 13 bases lay between the germline ends. This CDR3 comprises 13 residues. In germline, CDR1 is LNHDA, CDR2 SQIVND (reference sequence). The DNA of the CDR3 is TGTGCCAGTACCGAGCACAGGGCCTATGGCTACACCTTC. Its translation is CASTEHRAYGYTF. Drawing the rest from reference TRBV19 and TRBJ1-2, the complete variable domain is DGGITQSPKYLFRKEGQNVTLSCEQNLNHDAMYWYRQDPGQGLRLIYYSQIVNDFQKGDIAEGYSVSREKKESFPLTVTSAQKNPTAFYLCASTEHRAYGYTFGSGTRLTVV.

This chain joins TRBV5-6 and TRBJ1-3; a weak D match, TRBD1 (5 bases). The germline gives CDR1 SGHDT, CDR2 YYEEEE. V lost 2 bases, J lost 0 bases, and 15 bases lay in between. The CDR3 consists of 17 residues. The CDR3 region has the DNA TGTGCCAGCAGCTTTCCACCCGGGGGGGGCTCTGGAAACACCATATATTTT. Translation gives CASSFPPGGGSGNTIYF.

The V gene is TRBV5-5, the J gene TRBJ1-1; D call uncertain. Germline V gene lookup returns CDR1 SGHKS and CDR2 YYEKEE (reference sequence). V lost 0 bases, J lost 2 bases, and 8 bases lay in between. There are 14 residues in the CDR3. CDR3 in amino acids: CASSLVLLNTEAFF. The CDR3 DNA reads as TGTGCCAGCAGCTTGGTACTCCTTAACACTGAAGCTTTCTTT. Combining the CDR3 with reference TRBV5-5 and TRBJ1-1 gives the whole variable domain DAGVTQSPTHLIKTRGQQVTLRCSPISGHKSVSWYQQVLGQGPQFIFQYYEKEERGRGNFPDRFSARQFPNYSSELNVNALLLGDSALYLCASSLVLLNTEAFFGQGTRLTVV.

This chain connects TRBV5-6 to TRBJ1-1; 10 bases fit TRBD1. V was pared by 4 bases and J by 4 bases, with 7 bases of the junction left unmatched. The germline V gene encodes CDR1 SGHDT and CDR2 YYEEEE. The CDR3 length is 15 residues. The CDR3 loop is CASSQTGGAGTEAFF. The CDR3 nucleotides are TGTGCCAGCAGCCAGACAGGGGGCGCGGGCACTGAAGCTTTCTTT.

The chain carries TRBV5-1 and TRBJ2-3; 8 nucleotides line up with TRBD2. The CDR3 loop spans 14 amino acids. The junction had 4 bases not matched to a gene; V was cut back by 1 base and J by 6 bases. CDR1 and CDR2 from the germline V gene are SGHRS and YFSETQ. CDR3 sequence reads: CASSLMTGGDTQYF. The CDR3 DNA follows: TGCGCCAGCAGCTTGATGACGGGAGGGGATACGCAGTATTTT.

The V call is TRBV10-2, the J call TRBJ1-1, with a possible D match to TRBD1 (6 bases). Germline V gene data show CDR1 as WSHSY and CDR2 as SAAADI. The length of the CDR3 is 14 residues. Trimming removed 8 bases from V and 6 bases from J, with 19 bases in between. This CDR3 is CASHRGARNPEAFF. The DNA for the CDR3 is TGCGCCAGCCACCGGGGGGCGCGGAATCCTGAAGCTTTCTTT.

The genes are TRBV5-1 and TRBJ2-7; possible D gene TRBD2, 6 bases. The V end lost 4 bases, the J end lost 6 bases, and 14 bases lay between the germline ends. CDR3 length: 13 residues. Germline V CDR1 and CDR2: SGHRS, YFSETQ. CDR3 nucleotide sequence: TGCGCCAGCAGCGGGGGTGAGGGAGGCGAGCAGTACTTC. It encodes CASSGGEGGEQYF.

The chain joins TRBV5-1 to TRBJ1-5, with a weak D call TRBD1 (5 bases). This CDR3 is built from 16 residues. The germline CDR1 and CDR2 sequences are SGHRS and YFSETQ. Trimming cost V 4 bases and J 6 bases, with 20 bases left between them. The CDR3 nucleotides read TGCGCCAGCAGCCCATCGGACACGGCTCCGCCTCAGCCCCAGCATTTT. Amino acids: CASSPSDTAPPQPQHF.

The V call is TRBV28, the J call TRBJ1-4; TRBD1 matches at 10 bases. Germline lookup yields CDR1 MDHEN and CDR2 SYDVKM. This CDR3 has 17 residues. The V segment lost 5 bases and the J segment 3 bases; nucleotides outside the gene matches: 9. The CDR3 region is CASSPRDRGWANEKLFF. In DNA form, the CDR3 reads TGTGCCAGCAGTCCGAGGGACAGGGGTTGGGCTAATGAAAAACTGTTTTTT. The full variable domain, with the rest looked up from reference TRBV28 and TRBJ1-4, is DVKVTQSSRYLVKRTGEKVFLECVQDMDHENMFWYRQDPGLGLRLIYFSYDVKMKEKGDIPEGYSVSREKKERFSLILESASTNQTSMYLCASSPRDRGWANEKLFFGSGTQLSVL.

This chain links TRBV10-3 with TRBJ1-2; D may be TRBD1 (5 bases). CDR1 and CDR2 (germline): ENHRY, SYGVKD. CDR3 length: 13 amino acids. Deletions cut 8 bases from V and 3 bases from J, with 13 bases between. This chain's CDR3 is CAIPASTDYGYTF. The CDR3 DNA reads as TGTGCCATCCCTGCTTCGACAGACTATGGCTACACCTTC.

The gene calls are TRBV6-6 and TRBJ1-6, with TRBD1 identical over 9 bases. V shed 5 bases, J shed 13 bases, and the junction held 9 bases outside the gene matches. The germline gives CDR1 MNHNY, CDR2 SVGAGI (reference sequence). The CDR3 length is 14 residues. CDR3 in amino acids: CASSNRDRDAPLHF. CDR3 bases: TGTGCCAGCAGTAACCGGGACAGGGACGCTCCCCTCCACTTT.

The chain is built from TRBV19 and TRBJ2-2, with D uncertain. This CDR3 contains 15 residues. V dropped 0 bases and J dropped 7 bases, with 12 bases sitting between them. In germline, CDR1 is LNHDA, CDR2 SQIVND (reference sequence). The CDR3 here is CASSIENSYFGELFF. CDR3 DNA: TGTGCCAGTAGTATAGAGAACAGTTACTTCGGGGAGCTGTTTTTT.

The chain carries TRBV5-1 and TRBJ1-1; TRBD1 matches 9 bases. The CDR3 spans 15 residues. Germline V lookup: CDR1 SGHRS, CDR2 YFSETQ. Unmatched junction bases numbered 9, after V lost 4 bases and J lost 5 bases. CDR3: CASSTGDRARTEAFF. DNA for the CDR3: TGCGCCAGCAGCACCGGGGACAGGGCGCGGACTGAAGCTTTCTTT.

This rearrangement joins TRBV18 to TRBJ2-2, with 10 nucleotides matching TRBD1. With 6 bases clipped from V and 7 bases from J, the junction kept 5 bases outside the gene matches. The germline gives CDR1 KGHSH, CDR2 LQKENI. This CDR3 is 14 amino acids long. CDR3 DNA: TGTGCCAGCTCGCCGGGACAGGGGCACGGGGAGCTGTTTTTT. It yields the protein CASSPGQGHGELFF.

V gene TRBV7-9 combines with J gene TRBJ2-7; no clear D gene. The CDR3 length is 13 residues. Per germline, CDR1 SEHNR and CDR2 FQNEAQ (reference sequence). Trimming shortened V by 3 bases and J by 2 bases, and 8 bases separated the two germline ends. This CDR3 reads CASSLAGTYEQYF. For the CDR3, the DNA is TGTGCCAGCAGCTTGGCAGGTACCTACGAGCAGTACTTC. Full variable domain (outside the CDR3, taken from reference TRBV7-9 and TRBJ2-7): DTGVSQNPRHKITKRGQNVTFRCDPISEHNRLYWYRQTLGQGPEFLTYFQNEAQLEKSRLLSDRFSAERPKGSFSTLEIQRTEQGDSAMYLCASSLAGTYEQYFGPGTRLTVT.

This chain's CDR3 is CASSLVVGHKNTEAFF. The CDR3 nucleotides are TGCGCCAGCAGCTTGGTTGTCGGACACAAGAACACTGAAGCTTTCTTT. The chain joins TRBV5-1 to TRBJ1-1, with D perhaps TRBD1 (5 bases). This CDR3 region has 16 residues. The germline gives CDR1 SGHRS, CDR2 YFSETQ. V dropped 0 bases and J dropped 1 base, with 13 bases sitting between them.

The rearrangement links TRBV19 to TRBJ2-3; possibly TRBD2 for D (6 bases). This CDR3 contains 13 residues. V dropped 8 bases and J dropped 4 bases, with 13 bases sitting between them. Germline-derived CDR1 and CDR2 are LNHDA and SQIVND (reference sequence). The CDR3 is CASAPGTPDTQYF. The CDR3 DNA reads TGTGCCAGTGCCCCCGGGACTCCAGATACGCAGTATTTT. Using reference TRBV19 and TRBJ2-3 for the parts outside the CDR3, the full variable domain is DGGITQSPKYLFRKEGQNVTLSCEQNLNHDAMYWYRQDPGQGLRLIYYSQIVNDFQKGDIAEGYSVSREKKESFPLTVTSAQKNPTAFYLCASAPGTPDTQYFGPGTRLTVL.

This chain connects TRBV6-5 to TRBJ1-2; a possible D gene is TRBD1 (5 bases). CDR1 and CDR2 from the germline V gene are MNHEY and SVGAGI. The CDR3 sequence is 13 residues long. V lost 6 bases and J lost 8, with 16 bases in between. CDR3 sequence: CASSPFGGYGYTF. The DNA of the CDR3 is TGTGCCAGCAGCCCGTTCGGGGGTTACGGCTACACCTTC.

The CDR3 reads CARWDRMNTEAFF. Written as DNA, the CDR3 is TGTGCCAGGTGGGACAGGATGAACACTGAAGCTTTCTTT. The chain carries TRBV2 and TRBJ1-1, with 8 bases identical to TRBD1. In germline, CDR1 is SNHLY, CDR2 FYNNEI. V trimming: 9 bases; J trimming: 0 bases; junction bases outside the gene matches: 3. The CDR3 runs 13 residues.

The chain combines TRBV5-1 with TRBJ2-5, with TRBD2 matching 7 bases. Germline trimming cut 3 bases from V and 1 base from J; bases unmatched to any gene: 6. The length of the CDR3 is 15 residues. Germline lookup yields CDR1 SGHRS and CDR2 YFSETQ. CDR3 residues: CASSSALAAQETQYF. DNA of the CDR3: TGCGCCAGCAGCTCCGCCCTAGCGGCCCAAGAGACCCAGTACTTC.

The chain uses TRBV7-9 and TRBJ2-5; possible D gene TRBD1, 7 bases. Germline V CDR1 and CDR2: SEHNR, FQNEAQ (reference sequence). The V end lost 2 bases, the J end lost 0 bases, and 13 bases lay between the germline ends. This CDR3 contains 16 residues. The CDR3 loop reads CASSLQGGRYQETQYF. CDR3 coding DNA: TGTGCCAGCAGCTTACAGGGGGGAAGGTACCAAGAGACCCAGTACTTC. Full variable domain (rest looked up from reference TRBV7-9 and TRBJ2-5): DTGVSQNPRHKITKRGQNVTFRCDPISEHNRLYWYRQTLGQGPEFLTYFQNEAQLEKSRLLSDRFSAERPKGSFSTLEIQRTEQGDSAMYLCASSLQGGRYQETQYFGPGTRLLVL.

The gene calls are TRBV28 and TRBJ2-7; 13 bases are shared with TRBD2. The J segment lost 2 bases and the V segment lost 4 bases, leaving 8 bases of the junction unmatched. This CDR3 is 17 amino acids long. Germline CDR1 MDHEN, CDR2 SYDVKM. This chain's CDR3 is CASSSGTSGTQAYEQYF. CDR3 sequence (DNA): TGTGCCAGCAGTTCCGGGACTAGCGGGACTCAGGCCTACGAGCAGTACTTC.

J is TRBJ1-5 and V is TRBV19, with TRBD1 matching over 7 bases. The CDR3 length is 14 residues. CDR1 LNHDA and CDR2 SQIVND come from the germline V gene (reference sequence). The V and J ends lost 7 bases and 0 bases, in that order; junction bases with no gene match: 3. CDR3 sequence: CASTDRVSNQPQHF. CDR3 DNA sequence: TGTGCCAGTACTGACAGGGTTAGCAATCAGCCCCAGCATTTT.

The V call is TRBV6-1, the J call TRBJ1-2; D may be TRBD1 (6 bases). The V gene lost 2 bases and the J gene lost 11 bases, with 15 bases spanning the gap. Germline V gene data show CDR1 as MNHNS and CDR2 as SASEGT. This CDR3 has 13 residues. Written as DNA, the CDR3 is TGTGCCAGCAGTGAACTTTATGGACAGCCATACACCTTC. Translation: CASSELYGQPYTF.